These T cell receptor beta chains were read from a single sample in a study of T-cell memory formation after mild COVID-19. TCRdb analysed the 5' RACE reads with MiXCR anew, one entry per CDR3 protein. The table shows about 110,000 distinct CDR3 sequences, with about a sixth occurring only once. The source material was PBMCs or a T cell subset sorted from them (not recorded which). These receptors were taken from a man younger than 35 who had mild COVID-19 (a few samples of this study predate the infection). Cell type and time point are not known. CDR3s include the opening cysteine and the closing phenylalanine or tryptophan. D genes are given only for firm matches. The size of a clone is reported for some rows only, either as once, few or many, or as a class for expanded clones.

d_call: NA; clone_size: few; v_call: TRBV12-3/TRBV12-4; j_call: TRBJ1-1; cdr3_nt: TGTGCCAGCAGTTTAGAGACAGAATACACTGAAGCTTTCTTT; cdr3_aa: CASSLETEYTEAFF
d_call: NA; clone_size: few; v_call: TRBV27; j_call: TRBJ2-2; cdr3_nt: TGTGCCAGCAGTTTTGGTCAGGTCAACACCGGGGAGCTGTTTTTT; cdr3_aa: CASSFGQVNTGELFF
d_call: NA; clone_size: many; v_call: TRBV5-1; j_call: TRBJ2-7; cdr3_nt: TGCGCCAGCAGCTTGGAGGCTCCTTCAAACGAGCAGTACTTC; cdr3_aa: CASSLEAPSNEQYF
d_call: NA; clone_size: few; v_call: TRBV6-4; j_call: TRBJ2-3; cdr3_nt: TGTGCCAGCAGTTCCCAGGGGAGCACAGATACGCAGTATTTT; cdr3_aa: CASSSQGSTDTQYF
d_call: NA; clone_size: NA; v_call: TRBV6-1; j_call: TRBJ2-7; cdr3_nt: TGTGCCAGCAGGAAACAGGGAGCGTTCTACGAGCAGTACTTC; cdr3_aa: CASRKQGAFYEQYF
d_call: TRBD1; clone_size: NA; v_call: TRBV5-1; j_call: TRBJ2-7; cdr3_nt: TGCGCCAGCAGCTTCCGACAGGGAAGCTCCTACGAGCAGTACTTC; cdr3_aa: CASSFRQGSSYEQYF
d_call: NA; clone_size: few; v_call: TRBV28; j_call: TRBJ2-3; cdr3_nt: TGTGCCAGCAGTATCGGGGCAACGGGGGATACGCAGTATTTT; cdr3_aa: CASSIGATGDTQYF
d_call: TRBD1; clone_size: NA; v_call: TRBV12-3/TRBV12-4; j_call: TRBJ1-2; cdr3_nt: TGTGCCAGCAGTTTAGGGACAGGCGCTAACTATGGCTACACCTTC; cdr3_aa: CASSLGTGANYGYTF
d_call: NA; clone_size: few; v_call: TRBV2; j_call: TRBJ2-7; cdr3_nt: TGTGCCAGCAGTGCGGGGACCGGGTACGAGCAGTACTTC; cdr3_aa: CASSAGTGYEQYF
d_call: NA; clone_size: few; v_call: TRBV19; j_call: TRBJ2-7; cdr3_nt: TGTGCCAGTAGTGGGTTTAAACCCTACGAGCAGTACTTC; cdr3_aa: CASSGFKPYEQYF
d_call: NA; clone_size: NA; v_call: TRBV6-5; j_call: TRBJ1-2; cdr3_nt: TGTGCCAGCAGCCCCAGCTCATCAACAGGGTATGGCTACACCTTC; cdr3_aa: CASSPSSSTGYGYTF
d_call: TRBD1; clone_size: few; v_call: TRBV29-1; j_call: TRBJ1-2; cdr3_nt: TGCAGCGTTGGGGACAGAAACTATGGCTACACCTTC; cdr3_aa: CSVGDRNYGYTF
d_call: TRBD1; clone_size: NA; v_call: TRBV5-5; j_call: TRBJ2-3; cdr3_nt: TGTGCCAGCAGCTCCCTCAGGACAGGGGGGATCACAGATACGCAGTATTTT; cdr3_aa: CASSSLRTGGITDTQYF
d_call: NA; clone_size: NA; v_call: TRBV23-1; j_call: TRBJ2-2; cdr3_nt: TGCGCCAGCAGTCAATCGAGGGGCAGGCAGAACACCGGGGAGCTGTTTTTT; cdr3_aa: CASSQSRGRQNTGELFF
d_call: TRBD1; clone_size: few; v_call: TRBV29-1; j_call: TRBJ1-2; cdr3_nt: TGCAGCGGGATCGGGACAGGCGGTGGCTACACCTTC; cdr3_aa: CSGIGTGGGYTF
d_call: NA; clone_size: NA; v_call: TRBV20-1; j_call: TRBJ2-1; cdr3_nt: TGCAGTGTCATCACTTACAATGAGCAGTTCTTC; cdr3_aa: CSVITYNEQFF
d_call: NA; clone_size: NA; v_call: TRBV10-3; j_call: TRBJ2-1; cdr3_nt: TGTGCCATCAGTGAGGGCAGGAGAAGGTACAATGAGCAGTTCTTC; cdr3_aa: CAISEGRRRYNEQFF
d_call: NA; clone_size: NA; v_call: TRBV5-1; j_call: TRBJ1-1; cdr3_nt: TGCGCCAGCAGCTTGGCCGTCCTAACGGGCACTGAAGCTTTCTTT; cdr3_aa: CASSLAVLTGTEAFF
d_call: TRBD2; clone_size: few; v_call: TRBV7-3; j_call: TRBJ2-2; cdr3_nt: TGTGCCAGCAGCTTTTTAGCGGGGGGCTGGACCGGGGAGCTGTTTTTT; cdr3_aa: CASSFLAGGWTGELFF
d_call: NA; clone_size: few; v_call: TRBV4-3; j_call: TRBJ2-3; cdr3_nt: TGCGCCAGCAGCCAAGATTGGGGAGTCTCAGATACGCAGTATTTT; cdr3_aa: CASSQDWGVSDTQYF
d_call: TRBD2; clone_size: NA; v_call: TRBV3-1; j_call: TRBJ2-1; cdr3_nt: TGTGCCAGCGCTCTACGGGGGGGCCCAGGTGAGCAGTTCTTC; cdr3_aa: CASALRGGPGEQFF
d_call: NA; clone_size: few; v_call: TRBV5-5; j_call: TRBJ1-4; cdr3_nt: TGTGCCAGCAGCTTTTCCCCCTCGACGCCCGGGAGAGGTGAAAAACTGTTTTTT; cdr3_aa: CASSFSPSTPGRGEKLFF
d_call: TRBD1; clone_size: NA; v_call: TRBV7-6; j_call: TRBJ1-6; cdr3_nt: TGTGCCAGCAGCCCACTTGGGGGACAGGAAAATTCACCCCTCCACTTT; cdr3_aa: CASSPLGGQENSPLHF
d_call: NA; clone_size: few; v_call: TRBV12-3/TRBV12-4; j_call: TRBJ1-2; cdr3_nt: TGTGCCAGCAGAGCCGGGACTGCCTATGGCTACACCTTC; cdr3_aa: CASRAGTAYGYTF
d_call: NA; clone_size: few; v_call: TRBV6-5; j_call: TRBJ2-7; cdr3_nt: TGTGCCAGCAGTTACGGAGTCACGTACGAGCAGTACTTC; cdr3_aa: CASSYGVTYEQYF
d_call: NA; clone_size: many; v_call: TRBV12-3/TRBV12-4; j_call: TRBJ2-3; cdr3_nt: TGTGCCAGCAGTTTAGACACAGCTAAAGTCGTGTGGTTAAGGCCAGATACGCAGTATTTT; cdr3_aa: CASSLDTAKVVWLRPDTQYF
d_call: NA; clone_size: NA; v_call: TRBV24-1; j_call: TRBJ2-5; cdr3_nt: TGTGCCACCAGTGATGACAGCGGACCCGGGGAGACCCAGTACTTC; cdr3_aa: CATSDDSGPGETQYF
d_call: NA; clone_size: NA; v_call: TRBV7-9; j_call: TRBJ2-2; cdr3_nt: TGTGCCAGCAGCTTTTCTCAGACCGGGGAGCTGTTTTTT; cdr3_aa: CASSFSQTGELFF
d_call: NA; clone_size: NA; v_call: TRBV2; j_call: TRBJ1-6; cdr3_nt: TGTGCCAGCAGTCCAGCTAGCTCCTATAATTCACCCCTCCACTTT; cdr3_aa: CASSPASSYNSPLHF
d_call: TRBD2; clone_size: NA; v_call: TRBV5-1; j_call: TRBJ2-1; cdr3_nt: TGCGCCAGCAGCTTGGCCTTGACGGGGGGGCCGGGGAATGAGCAGTTCTTC; cdr3_aa: CASSLALTGGPGNEQFF
d_call: TRBD2; clone_size: few; v_call: TRBV7-2; j_call: TRBJ2-5; cdr3_nt: TGTGCCAGCAGCCGGCGGGGGAGCGGGAGGTACCAAGAGACCCAGTACTTC; cdr3_aa: CASSRRGSGRYQETQYF
d_call: NA; clone_size: many; v_call: TRBV7-6; j_call: TRBJ2-3; cdr3_nt: TGTGCCAGCAGACATTACGGGGGGCCTGAAGATACGCAGTATTTT; cdr3_aa: CASRHYGGPEDTQYF
d_call: NA; clone_size: many; v_call: TRBV20-1; j_call: TRBJ2-2; cdr3_nt: TGCAGTGCCTCTAACCCCACCGGGGAGCTGTTTTTT; cdr3_aa: CSASNPTGELFF
d_call: NA; clone_size: NA; v_call: TRBV7-6; j_call: TRBJ2-7; cdr3_nt: TGTGCCAGCAGCTTAGTCCCAGGACAGCCAGGGCACGAGCAGTACTTC; cdr3_aa: CASSLVPGQPGHEQYF
d_call: NA; clone_size: few; v_call: TRBV7-2; j_call: TRBJ2-1; cdr3_nt: TGTGCCAGCAGCACGGGGGCCAACAATGAGCAGTTCTTC; cdr3_aa: CASSTGANNEQFF
d_call: TRBD1; clone_size: NA; v_call: TRBV4-3; j_call: TRBJ2-7; cdr3_nt: TGCGCCAGCAGCCAGAGGGCCGGGACAGGGACCCACGAGCAGTACTTC; cdr3_aa: CASSQRAGTGTHEQYF
d_call: TRBD1; clone_size: NA; v_call: TRBV4-1; j_call: TRBJ2-7; cdr3_nt: TGCGCCAGCAGCCCCAACCCGGGACAGCCATCCTACGAGCAGTACTTC; cdr3_aa: CASSPNPGQPSYEQYF